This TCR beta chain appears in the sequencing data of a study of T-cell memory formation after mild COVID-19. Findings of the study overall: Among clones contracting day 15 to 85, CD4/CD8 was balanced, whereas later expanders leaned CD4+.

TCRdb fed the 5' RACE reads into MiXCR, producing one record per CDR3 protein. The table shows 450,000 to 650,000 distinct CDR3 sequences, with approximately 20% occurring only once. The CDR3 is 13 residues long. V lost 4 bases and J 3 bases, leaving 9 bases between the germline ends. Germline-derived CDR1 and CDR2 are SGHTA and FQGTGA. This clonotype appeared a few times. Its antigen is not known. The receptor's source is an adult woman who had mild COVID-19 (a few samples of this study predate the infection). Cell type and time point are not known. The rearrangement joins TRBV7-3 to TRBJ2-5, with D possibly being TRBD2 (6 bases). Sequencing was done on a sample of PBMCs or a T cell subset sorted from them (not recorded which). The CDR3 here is CASSSEREETQYF. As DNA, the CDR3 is TGTGCCAGCAGCTCCGAGCGGGAAGAGACCCAGTACTTC.